The subject of this entry is one T cell receptor (beta chain). This sample was included in a study of control samples from healthy donors and cancer patients. Sequencing was performed with immunoSEQ multiplex PCR; in TCRdb, only in-frame clones are kept and a portion is missing. The sample shows 150,000 to 200,000 clones, about 90% of them seen only once. V was pared by 2 bases and J by 6 bases, with 14 bases of the junction left unmatched. Germline V gives CDR1 ENHRY, CDR2 SYGVKD. The CDR3 totals 17 residues. Sequences were obtained from blood. The TCR sequence derives from a woman between 50 and 59 years old in good health. This chain joins TRBV10-3 and TRBJ2-7, with 9 bases that match TRBD2. The CDR3 DNA sequence: TGTGCCATCAGTGAGAGGTTGTCGCGGCTAGCGGGAAGCGAGCAGTACTTC. As protein: CAISERLSRLAGSEQYF.